This entry is about one TCR beta chain. The specificity of this receptor is unknown. Library preparation used 5' RACE. Preparation of each TCR library used approximately 3,200 ng of total RNA. For each sample, cDNA was synthesized in eight separate reactions using SMARTScribe reverse transcriptase. During cDNA synthesis, template switching was used to introduce unique molecular identifiers that contained a 6-nucleotide sample barcode. Amplification of TCRalpha and TCRbeta cDNA involved two nested PCRs of approximately 16 and 10 cycles, and each PCR was followed by bead purification. Before amplification, the cDNA was treated with uracil DNA-glycosylase and purified using the QIAquick PCR purification kit. The second PCR was the step at which Illumina TruSeq-compatible adapters and sample-specific barcodes were added. Library quality and concentration were assessed using TapeStation and Qubit, and 4.5 to 6.5 ng of each library was pooled. Sequencing of the pooled libraries was done on an Illumina HiSeq2500 single-index Rapid Run using custom sequencing primers and 2 x 100 bp reads. The authors' pipeline ran thus. MiGEC version 1.2.6 was used for UMI-based consensus assembly, which corrected PCR and sequencing errors. V(D)J alignment, clonotype assembly and CDR3 extraction were performed with MiXCR version 2.1.1. To normalise gene usage, clonotype sharing and MAIT/NKT TCR abundance, the top 1000, 10 000 and 20 000 clonotypes in each sample were analysed. After downsampling to 27 000 UMIs, diversity was calculated as the inverse Simpson index using the vegan R package. Paired Mann-Whitney U tests on discordant twin pairs were used, with Benjamini-Hochberg multiple-testing correction. TCRdb reprocessed the sequencing reads and holds a single record per CDR3 protein sequence, with no DNA. For this entry, the V and J calls and clone size follow TCRdb and not the study's own pipeline. The sample's own table lists about 330,000 distinct CDR3 sequences. 2% to 2.5% of the sample is taken by the ten largest.

This sample stems from a study of monozygotic twins with inflammatory bowel disease (dated by TCRdb to about 2019). For the study in its entirety: In total, 28 monozygotic twin pairs made up the full study: 19 Danish pairs, all IBD-discordant, plus nine German pairs, of which four were IBD-concordant and five were IBD-discordant. Each individual had, on average, about 151 000 unique TCRalpha sequences and 181 000 unique TCRbeta sequences available for analysis. The search for disease-associated traits relied mainly on comparing IBD patients with their genetically identical healthy co-twins within discordant pairs.

From each donor, a roughly 2.5 ml peripheral blood sample was collected into PAXgene tubes and stored at -80 degrees C. Total RNA was isolated from whole blood with the PAXgene blood miRNA kit on an automated QIAcube, without T cell sorting. Peripheral blood from monozygotic twin pairs concordant or discordant for inflammatory bowel disease was subjected to deep TCRalpha and TCRbeta repertoire profiling with unique molecular barcoding. Smoking habits were recorded for all twin pairs, and each individual was classified as a current, former or never smoker. Results the study describes overall, beyond this receptor: The results gave no support for a single strong signal or clonotype linked to IBD. Background noise and inter-individual variability may have been introduced into the repertoires by the differing immunosuppressive treatments among patients. Repertoire similarity did not differ between concordant and discordant twins, which could be due to limited statistical power. Distinction between different T cell subtypes could not be achieved in the analysis. Measured by the inverse Simpson index, TCRbeta repertoire diversity was lower in IBD patients than in their healthy co-twins. IBD patients shared fewer clonotypes with other individuals than healthy twins did, most markedly in patients showing signs of disease activity.

The CDR1 and CDR2 encoded by the germline V gene (reference sequence) are DFQATT and SNEGSKA. The CDR3 sequence holds 14 residues, the cysteine and phenylalanine included. The nucleotide record is missing. The chain was built from TRBV20-1 and TRBJ1-5; TCRdb designates TRBD1, a call that cannot be tested without DNA. The TCR sequence derives from a human donor with ulcerative colitis or Crohn's disease, or a healthy co-twin of an affected twin (not recorded which). Source material: blood. CDR3 protein: CSVSGFGINQPQHF.